The rows below give T cell receptor beta chains drawn from one sample of a study of CD8+CD57+ T cells in acquired aplastic anemia. From the reads, TCRdb called clonotypes with MiXCR, one entry per CDR3 protein. The table records roughly 200,000 distinct CDR3 sequences, 65% of them present only once. Sequenced material: sorted CD4+, CD8+, or CD8+CD57+ T cells (not recorded which) from PBMCs. The receptors shown here come from a human donor with aplastic anemia. The CDR3 runs from the conserved cysteine through the conserved F or W. The D gene is left open where the match is weak. Clone size is stated in some rows and not others, as once, few, many or a class when expanded.

V	J	size	D	DNA	CDR3
TRBV2	TRBJ1-5	NA	NA	TGTGCCAGCCGTGACGCGAATCAGCCCCAGCATTTT	CASRDANQPQHF
TRBV6-6	TRBJ2-1	many	NA	TGTGCCAGCGTTGGCGGGGGCCTAGTTGAGCAGTTCTTC	CASVGGGLVEQFF
TRBV10-3	TRBJ2-6	NA	NA	TGTGCCATCAGTGGGCTCGGGAGCTCTGGGGCCAACGTCCTGACTTTC	CAISGLGSSGANVLTF
TRBV7-3	TRBJ2-3	NA	TRBD1	TGTGCCAGCAGCTTAAGGACAGGGGCAGATACGCAGTATTTT	CASSLRTGADTQYF
TRBV7-8	TRBJ1-1	few	NA	TGTGCCAGCAGCCCACCCAAGGCAGATGAAGCTTTCTTT	CASSPPKADEAFF
TRBV5-4	TRBJ2-7	NA	NA	TGTGCCAGCAGCTTGCAGGCGCAGGGGCGAGGGGTAGAGCAGTACTTC	CASSLQAQGRGVEQYF
TRBV7-9	TRBJ2-7	NA	NA	TGTGCCAGCAGCTTATTAGGGGGGCCGGACGAGCAGTACTTC	CASSLLGGPDEQYF
TRBV15	TRBJ2-1	NA	TRBD2	TGTGCCACCAGCAGAGATACGTCTAGCGGGAACAATGAGCAGTTCTTC	CATSRDTSSGNNEQFF
TRBV7-2	TRBJ2-1	NA	NA	TGTGCCAGCAGCTTACGGGACTTTTACAATGAGCAGTTCTTC	CASSLRDFYNEQFF
TRBV20-1	TRBJ2-1	once	TRBD1	TGCAGTGCCAAAACAGGGGGCGATTACAATGAGCAGTTCTTC	CSAKTGGDYNEQFF
TRBV2	TRBJ2-4	NA	NA	TGTGCCAGCAGGGCAATGTCCGGGGGTTTAGCCAAAAACATTCAGTACTTC	CASRAMSGGLAKNIQYF
TRBV20-1	TRBJ2-3	few	NA	TGCAGTGCTAGAGATCACACTAGCCCCATGGGTTATACGCAGTATTTT	CSARDHTSPMGYTQYF
TRBV20-1	TRBJ2-3	NA	TRBD2	TGCAGTGCTGCATTGGGGGGGTTGGAGGAAGATACGCAGTATTTT	CSAALGGLEEDTQYF
TRBV9	TRBJ1-3	NA	NA	TGTGCCAGCAGCGGGAGGAGGGAAAACACCATATATTTT	CASSGRRENTIYF
TRBV24-1	TRBJ1-5	NA	NA	TGTGCCACCAGTGACAGCTCAAAATGGGATCAGCCCCAGCATTTT	CATSDSSKWDQPQHF
TRBV9	TRBJ2-1	NA	TRBD2	TGTGCCAGCAGCGATCTAGCGGGGTCCTACAATAAGCAGTTCTTC	CASSDLAGSYNKQFF
TRBV20-1	TRBJ1-1	NA	NA	TGCAGTGCTAGAGGGGATCCCACTGAAGCTTTCTTT	CSARGDPTEAFF
TRBV15	TRBJ2-3	NA	NA	TGTGCCACCAGCAGAGGTAGGGGCGGCACAGATACGCAGTATTTT	CATSRGRGGTDTQYF
TRBV5-1	TRBJ2-7	NA	TRBD1	TGCGCCAGCAGCTTCCGGGACAGGGACCACGAGCAGTACTTC	CASSFRDRDHEQYF
TRBV7-9	TRBJ2-1	NA	NA	TGTGCCAGCAGCTCCTCCAGGGGATTAGCCATAAATGAGCAGTTCTTC	CASSSSRGLAINEQFF
TRBV24-1	TRBJ2-5	once	TRBD1	TGTGCCACCAGTGAAACGGACAGGGGTATAGAGACCCAGTACTTC	CATSETDRGIETQYF
TRBV19	TRBJ2-1	NA	NA	TGTGCCAGTAGTCTCCGGGACCTACGTAATGAGCAGTTCTTC	CASSLRDLRNEQFF
TRBV7-9	TRBJ2-7	NA	NA	TGTGCCAGCAGCTTAGAGGGAGAGGGAGTCTGCGAGCAGTACTTC	CASSLEGEGVCEQYF
TRBV20-1	TRBJ2-6	NA	NA	TGCAGTGCTCCCCGGGACGGGGCCAACGTCCTGACTTTC	CSAPRDGANVLTF
TRBV10-3	TRBJ2-7	NA	NA	TGTGCCATCAGTGAGGGGACGAGATCGGCGATCGAGCAGTACTTC	CAISEGTRSAIEQYF
TRBV19	TRBJ1-6	few	NA	TGTGCCAGTTTCGGGGGCTATAATTCACCCCTCCACTTT	CASFGGYNSPLHF
TRBV7-9	TRBJ1-1	NA	NA	TGTGCCAGCAGCTTAGGCCCCCCGTCCGTAACTTTCTTT	CASSLGPPSVTFF
TRBV9	TRBJ1-1	NA	NA	TGTGCCAGCAGCGTAGGCCCGGACAGCACTGAAGCTTTCTTT	CASSVGPDSTEAFF
TRBV2	TRBJ2-3	NA	TRBD2	TGTGCCAGCAGTGAACTAGCGGGAGTGAGAGATACGCAGTATTTT	CASSELAGVRDTQYF
TRBV20-1	TRBJ2-2	few	TRBD2	TGCAGTGCTAGCAGCGGGAGCGGGAGCACCGGGGAGCTGTTTTTT	CSASSGSGSTGELFF